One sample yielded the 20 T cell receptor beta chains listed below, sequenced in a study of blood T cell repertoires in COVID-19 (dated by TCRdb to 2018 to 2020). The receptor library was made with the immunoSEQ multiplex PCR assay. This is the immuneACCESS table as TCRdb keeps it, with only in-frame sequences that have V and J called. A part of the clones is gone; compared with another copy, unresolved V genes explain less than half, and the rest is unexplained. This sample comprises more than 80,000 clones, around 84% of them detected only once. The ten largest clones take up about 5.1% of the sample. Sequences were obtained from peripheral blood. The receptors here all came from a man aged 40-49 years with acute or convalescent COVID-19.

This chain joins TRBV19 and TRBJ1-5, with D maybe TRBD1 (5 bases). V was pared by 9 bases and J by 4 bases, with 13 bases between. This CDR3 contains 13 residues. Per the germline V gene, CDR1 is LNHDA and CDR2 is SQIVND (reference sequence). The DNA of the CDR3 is TGTGCCAGCCACGAGCCAGGGAATCAGCCCCAGCATTTT. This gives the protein CASHEPGNQPQHF. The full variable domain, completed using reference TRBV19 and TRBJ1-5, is DGGITQSPKYLFRKEGQNVTLSCEQNLNHDAMYWYRQDPGQGLRLIYYSQIVNDFQKGDIAEGYSVSREKKESFPLTVTSAQKNPTAFYLCASHEPGNQPQHFGDGTRLSIL.

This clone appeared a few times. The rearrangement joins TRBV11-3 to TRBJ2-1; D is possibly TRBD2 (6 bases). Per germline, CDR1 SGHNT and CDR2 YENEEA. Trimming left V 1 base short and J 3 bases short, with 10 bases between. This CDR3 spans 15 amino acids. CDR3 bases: TGTGCCAGCAGCTTAGGTGGCGGGGTCTACAATGAGCAGTTCTTC. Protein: CASSLGGGVYNEQFF. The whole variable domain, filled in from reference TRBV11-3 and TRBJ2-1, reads EAGVVQSPRYKIIEKKQPVAFWCNPISGHNTLYWYLQNLGQGPELLIRYENEEAVDDSQLPKDRFSAERLKGVDSTLKIQPAELGDSAVYLCASSLGGGVYNEQFFGPGTRLTVL.

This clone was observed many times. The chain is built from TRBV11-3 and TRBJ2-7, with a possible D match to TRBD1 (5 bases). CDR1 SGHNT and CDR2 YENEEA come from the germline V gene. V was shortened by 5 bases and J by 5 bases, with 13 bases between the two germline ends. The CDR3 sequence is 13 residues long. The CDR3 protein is CASSRTSRDEQYF. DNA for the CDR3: TGTGCCAGCAGCCGGACATCTAGGGACGAGCAGTACTTC.

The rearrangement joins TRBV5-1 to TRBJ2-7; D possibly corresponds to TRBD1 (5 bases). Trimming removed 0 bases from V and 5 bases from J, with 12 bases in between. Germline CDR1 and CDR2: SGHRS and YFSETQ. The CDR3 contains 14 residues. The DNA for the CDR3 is TGCGCCAGCAGCTTGGTATTAGGGGAAGACGAGCAGTACTTC. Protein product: CASSLVLGEDEQYF.

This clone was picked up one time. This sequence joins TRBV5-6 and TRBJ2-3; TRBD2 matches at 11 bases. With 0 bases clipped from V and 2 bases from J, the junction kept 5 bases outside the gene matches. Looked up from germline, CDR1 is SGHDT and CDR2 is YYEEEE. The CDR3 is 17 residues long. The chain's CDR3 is CASSLVVAGGYTDTQYF. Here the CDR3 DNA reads TGTGCCAGCAGCTTGGTCGTAGCGGGGGGGTACACAGATACGCAGTATTTT.

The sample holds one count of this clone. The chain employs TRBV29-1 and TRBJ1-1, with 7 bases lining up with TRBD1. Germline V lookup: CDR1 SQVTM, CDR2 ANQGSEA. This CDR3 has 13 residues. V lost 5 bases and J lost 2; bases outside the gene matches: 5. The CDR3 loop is CSVSRQGNTEAFF. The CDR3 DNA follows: TGCAGCGTTTCACGACAGGGTAACACTGAAGCTTTCTTT.

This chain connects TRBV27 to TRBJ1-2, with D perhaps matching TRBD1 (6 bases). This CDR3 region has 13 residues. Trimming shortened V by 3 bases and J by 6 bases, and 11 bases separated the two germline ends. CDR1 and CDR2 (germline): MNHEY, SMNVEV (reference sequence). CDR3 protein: CASSLGGGDGYTF. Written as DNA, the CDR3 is TGTGCCAGCAGTTTGGGCGGGGGCGATGGCTACACCTTC.

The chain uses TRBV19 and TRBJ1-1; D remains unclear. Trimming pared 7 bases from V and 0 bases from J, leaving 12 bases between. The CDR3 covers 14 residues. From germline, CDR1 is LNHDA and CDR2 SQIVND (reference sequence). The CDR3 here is CASTARAMNTEAFF. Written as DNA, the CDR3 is TGTGCCAGTACCGCCCGCGCTATGAACACTGAAGCTTTCTTT.

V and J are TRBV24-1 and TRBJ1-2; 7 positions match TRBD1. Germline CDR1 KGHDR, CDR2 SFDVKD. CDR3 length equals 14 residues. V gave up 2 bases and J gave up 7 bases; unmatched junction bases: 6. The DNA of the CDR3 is TGTGCCACCAGTGATTCGACAGGGTTTGGTGGCTACACCTTC. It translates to CATSDSTGFGGYTF.

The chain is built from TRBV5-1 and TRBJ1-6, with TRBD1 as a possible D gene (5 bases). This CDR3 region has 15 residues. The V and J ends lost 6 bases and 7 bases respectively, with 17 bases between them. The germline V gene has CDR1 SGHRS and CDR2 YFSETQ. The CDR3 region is CASKRGGLENSPLHF. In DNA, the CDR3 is TGCGCCAGCAAAAGGGGTGGTCTTGAGAATTCACCCCTCCACTTT.

CDR3 bases: TGTGCCAGCAGCCTTGCCGGGACTAGCGACTACGAGCAGTACTTC. Its translation: CASSLAGTSDYEQYF. The chain recombines TRBV2 with TRBJ2-7; 10 positions match TRBD2. Per the germline V gene, CDR1 is SNHLY and CDR2 is FYNNEI. The CDR3 covers 15 residues. The trim removed 6 bases at V and 3 bases at J, leaving 8 bases unmatched.

The CDR3 here is CASSDTSGGTDTQYF. The CDR3 bases are TGTGCCAGCAGTGACACTTCCGGGGGTACAGATACGCAGTATTTT. J is TRBJ2-3 and V is TRBV6-4; tentative D call: TRBD2 (6 bases). V lost 2 bases and J 3 bases, leaving 12 bases between the germline ends. Looked up from germline, CDR1 is MRHNA and CDR2 is SNTAGT. CDR3 length: 15 residues.

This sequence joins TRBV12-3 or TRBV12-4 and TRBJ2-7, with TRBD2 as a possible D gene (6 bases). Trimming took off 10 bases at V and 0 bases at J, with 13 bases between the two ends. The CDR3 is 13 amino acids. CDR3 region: CATRAGSSYEQYF. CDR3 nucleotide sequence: TGTGCCACCAGGGCCGGGAGCTCCTACGAGCAGTACTTC.

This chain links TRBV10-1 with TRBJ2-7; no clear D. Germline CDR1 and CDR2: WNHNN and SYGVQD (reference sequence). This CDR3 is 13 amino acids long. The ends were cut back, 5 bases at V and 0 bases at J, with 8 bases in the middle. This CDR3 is CASSRQDSYEQYF. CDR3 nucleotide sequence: TGCGCCAGCAGTCGTCAGGACTCCTACGAGCAGTACTTC.

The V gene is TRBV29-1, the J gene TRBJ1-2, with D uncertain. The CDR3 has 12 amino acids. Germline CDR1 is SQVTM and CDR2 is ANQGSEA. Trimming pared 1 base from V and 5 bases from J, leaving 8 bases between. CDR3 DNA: TGCAGCGTTGAAGGCCGGGATTATGGCTACACCTTC. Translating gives CSVEGRDYGYTF.

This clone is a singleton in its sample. The CDR3 spells CSASLTGYGNTIYF. In nucleotides, the CDR3 is TGCAGTGCTAGTTTGACAGGGTACGGAAACACCATATATTTT. This chain links TRBV20-1 with TRBJ1-3, with 7 bases lining up with TRBD1. This CDR3 spans 14 amino acids. V was pared by 3 bases and J by 4 bases, with 6 bases of the junction left unmatched. Germline CDR1 reads DFQATT; CDR2 reads SNEGSKA (reference sequence).

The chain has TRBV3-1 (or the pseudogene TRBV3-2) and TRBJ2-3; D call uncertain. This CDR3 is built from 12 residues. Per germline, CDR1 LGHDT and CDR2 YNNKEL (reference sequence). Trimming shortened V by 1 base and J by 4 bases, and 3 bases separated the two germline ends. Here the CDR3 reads CASSQASDTQYF. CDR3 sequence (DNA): TGTGCCAGCAGCCAAGCGTCAGATACGCAGTATTTT.

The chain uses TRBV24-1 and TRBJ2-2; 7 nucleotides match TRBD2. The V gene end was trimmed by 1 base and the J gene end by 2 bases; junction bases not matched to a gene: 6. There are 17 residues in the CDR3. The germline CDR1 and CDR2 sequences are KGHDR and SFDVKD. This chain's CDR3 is CATSDFRGRENTGELFF. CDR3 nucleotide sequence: TGTGCCACCAGTGATTTCCGGGGGAGGGAAAACACCGGGGAGCTGTTTTTT.

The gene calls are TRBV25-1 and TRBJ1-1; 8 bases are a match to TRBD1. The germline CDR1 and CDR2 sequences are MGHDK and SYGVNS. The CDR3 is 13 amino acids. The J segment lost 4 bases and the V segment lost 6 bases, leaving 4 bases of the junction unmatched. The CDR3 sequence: CASRAGGGTEAFF. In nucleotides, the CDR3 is TGTGCCAGCAGGGCAGGGGGCGGCACTGAAGCTTTCTTT.

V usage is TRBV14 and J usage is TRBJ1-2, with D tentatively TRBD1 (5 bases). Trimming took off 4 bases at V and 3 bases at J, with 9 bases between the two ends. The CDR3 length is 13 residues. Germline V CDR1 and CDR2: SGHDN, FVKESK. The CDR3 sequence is CASSPDMDYGYTF. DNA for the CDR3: TGTGCCAGCAGCCCGGACATGGACTATGGCTACACCTTC. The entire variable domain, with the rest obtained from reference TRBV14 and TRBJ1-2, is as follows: EAGVTQFPSHSVIEKGQTVTLRCDPISGHDNLYWYRRVMGKEIKFLLHFVKESKQDESGMPNNRFLAERTGGTYSTLKVQPAELEDSGVYFCASSPDMDYGYTFGSGTRLTVV.